This T cell receptor beta chain was identified in a study of T cells in Graves' hyperthyroidism and ophthalmopathy. Disease duration under 2 months; hyperthyroidism patients were aged 18 to 65. TCR beta CDR3 sequences were amplified from RNA transcripts. A first-round RT-PCR of the TCR CDR3 used the HTBI primer set. TCRdb passed the multiplex PCR reads through MiXCR, listing each CDR3 protein once. The sample records about 320,000 distinct CDR3 sequences, roughly 17% being singletons. This CDR3 is built from 17 residues. Germline loops: CDR1 MNHNY, CDR2 SVGAGI (reference sequence). Trimming removed 0 bases at V and 5 bases at J, with 20 bases between. This clonotype was detected many times.

What was sequenced was blood. The V gene is TRBV6-6, the J gene TRBJ2-7; D gene ambiguous. The TCR originated in a man aged 25 to 45 with Graves' hyperthyroidism. The CDR3 nucleotides are TGTGCCAGCAGTTACTCTGAGCAAGGTTCTATCGTCGACGAGCAGTACTTC. Translating it yields CASSYSEQGSIVDEQYF.